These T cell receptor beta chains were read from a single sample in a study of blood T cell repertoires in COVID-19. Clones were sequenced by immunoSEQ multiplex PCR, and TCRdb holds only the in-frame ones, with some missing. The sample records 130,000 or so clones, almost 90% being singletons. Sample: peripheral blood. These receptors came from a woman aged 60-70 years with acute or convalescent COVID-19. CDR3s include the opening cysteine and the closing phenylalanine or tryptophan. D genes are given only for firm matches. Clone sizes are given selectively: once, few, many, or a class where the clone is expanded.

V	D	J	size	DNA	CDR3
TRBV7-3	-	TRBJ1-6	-	TGTGCCAGCAGCTTAAACCCCGCGGGAGGGAATTCACCCCTCCACTTT	CASSLNPAGGNSPLHF
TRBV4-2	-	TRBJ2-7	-	TGTGCCAGCAGCCAAGCGAGTGGGCAAACCTACGAGCAGTACTTC	CASSQASGQTYEQYF
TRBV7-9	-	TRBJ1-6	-	TGTGCCAGCAGCTTCTTTTCACCCCTCCACTTT	CASSFFSPLHF
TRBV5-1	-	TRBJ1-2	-	TGCGCCAGCAGCTTGGGACAGGCTAACTATGGCTACACCTTC	CASSLGQANYGYTF
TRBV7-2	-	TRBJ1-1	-	TGTGCCAGCAGCGTGACAGGGAACACTGAAGCTTTCTTT	CASSVTGNTEAFF
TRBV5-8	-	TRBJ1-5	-	TGTGCCAGCAGCTTCCTGTTGAGCGGCTACGGTAGCAATCAGCCCCAGCATTTT	CASSFLLSGYGSNQPQHF
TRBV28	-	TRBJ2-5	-	TGTGCCAGCAGTCCACCAGGTATCAAGCGGGAGACCCAGTACTTC	CASSPPGIKRETQYF
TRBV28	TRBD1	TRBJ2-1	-	TGTGCCAGCATCCACCGGGACAGCTCCTACAATGAGCAGTTCTTC	CASIHRDSSYNEQFF
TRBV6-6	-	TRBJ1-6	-	TGTGCCAGCATTGACGGGGGGGCGGGTAATTCACCCCTCCACTTT	CASIDGGAGNSPLHF
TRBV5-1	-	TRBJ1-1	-	TGCGCCAGCAGCCTAAAGAACACTGAAGCTTTCTTT	CASSLKNTEAFF
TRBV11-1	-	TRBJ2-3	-	TGTGCCAGCAGCAACAGGGTAGGAGATACGCAGTATTTT	CASSNRVGDTQYF
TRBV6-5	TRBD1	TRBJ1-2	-	TGTGCCAGCCAGGACAGGGACTATGGCTACACCTTC	CASQDRDYGYTF
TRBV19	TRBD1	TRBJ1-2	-	TGTGCCAGTAGACGTAACGGACAGGGAGCGAACTATGGCTACACCTTC	CASRRNGQGANYGYTF
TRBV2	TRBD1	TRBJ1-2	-	TGTGCCAGCATATTCGCAGGGGGCTTCGATGGCTACACCTTC	CASIFAGGFDGYTF
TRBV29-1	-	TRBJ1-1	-	TGCAGCGTTGGTGAGAAGGTGCCTAGGACTGAAGCTTTCTTT	CSVGEKVPRTEAFF
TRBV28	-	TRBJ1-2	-	TGTGCCAGCAGTTACGGGACACCGCACACCTTC	CASSYGTPHTF
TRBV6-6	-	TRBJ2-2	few	TGTGCCAGCAGTTACAGACAAGGTGGCACCGGGGAGCTGTTTTTT	CASSYRQGGTGELFF
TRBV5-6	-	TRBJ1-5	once	TGTGCCAGCAGCTGGGGGGGCCCCCGGGGCGATCAGCCCCAGCATTTT	CASSWGGPRGDQPQHF
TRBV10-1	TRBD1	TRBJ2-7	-	TGCGCCAGCAAGGACAGGGGGCAGTACGAGCAGTACTTC	CASKDRGQYEQYF
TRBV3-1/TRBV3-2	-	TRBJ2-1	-	TGTGCCAGCAGCCAAGGGGCGGGGACCCACAATGAGCAGTTCTTC	CASSQGAGTHNEQFF
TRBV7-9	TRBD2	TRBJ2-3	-	TGTGCCAGCAGCCCCGTCACGACTAGCGGGGGCACAGATACGCAGTATTTT	CASSPVTTSGGTDTQYF
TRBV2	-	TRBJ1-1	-	TGTGCCAGCAGTGAAACACGGGTGAACACTGAAGCTTTCTTT	CASSETRVNTEAFF
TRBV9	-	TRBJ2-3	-	TGTGCCAGCAGCCTTATGGAGCTCAGCGATACGCAGTATTTT	CASSLMELSDTQYF
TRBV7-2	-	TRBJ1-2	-	TGTGCCAGCAGCCGCTCAGGAGGGGAGTATGGCTACACCTTC	CASSRSGGEYGYTF
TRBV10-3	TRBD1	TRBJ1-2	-	TGTGCCATCAGTGGTGGGACAGGGAAAGGCTACACCTTC	CAISGGTGKGYTF
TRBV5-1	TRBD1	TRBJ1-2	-	TGCGCCAGCAGCTTGGTGTCAGGGGGAAGGAATGGCTACACCTTC	CASSLVSGGRNGYTF
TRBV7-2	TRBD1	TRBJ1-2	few	TGTGCCAGCAGCTTCGACAGGGCGTACTATGGCTACACCTTC	CASSFDRAYYGYTF
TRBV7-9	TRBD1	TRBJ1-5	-	TGTGCCAGCAGCGACCGGGACAGGGGGCAGCCCCAGCATTTT	CASSDRDRGQPQHF
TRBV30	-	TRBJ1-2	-	TGTGCCTGGAGTGTATACCGGACAGCCTATGGCTACACCTTC	CAWSVYRTAYGYTF